The clone carrying this TCR beta chain showed up many times. What it recognizes is unknown. The CDR3 has 15 amino acids. Trimming left V 0 bases short and J 2 bases short, with 9 bases between. In germline, CDR1 is SGHRS, CDR2 YFSETQ. The TCRbeta library was prepared with unique molecular identifiers. Each CDR3 protein is one row after TCRdb ran MiXCR on the PCR reads. The repertoire holds 65,000 to 75,000 distinct CDR3 sequences, with 4.9% as singletons. The sample is drawn from a study of T-cell reconstitution after alpha-beta-depleted transplantation in children. Study-wide results and limits: Some patients' high day-60 TCRbeta diversity was attributed to recipient cells surviving conditioning. Several hundred rapidly expanded clones from non-depleted graft cells reportedly supplied alpha-beta T cells about two months post-transplant. Newly made T cells mostly supplied T-cell counts and diversity one year after transplant.

The material sequenced was PBMCs, mostly from graft donor cells, taken 180 days after TCRalphabeta/CD19-depleted stem cell transplant. The chain is built from TRBV5-1 and TRBJ2-1; tentatively, D is TRBD1 (5 bases). The sequence was collected from a boy under two years old who had a stem cell transplant for acute myeloid leukemia, so the T cells may come from the graft donor. CDR3 amino acids: CASSLVRQTYNEQFF. In nucleotides, the CDR3 is TGCGCCAGCAGCTTGGTCCGACAGACCTACAATGAGCAGTTCTTC.